Listed below are T cell receptor beta chains from one sample, sequenced in a study of PD-1 blockade in classical Hodgkin lymphoma. Produced via immunoSEQ multiplex PCR; TCRdb's table is partial and in-frame only. The sample lists 38,000 or so clones, almost 70% occurring once. Sample: peripheral blood mononuclear cells (PBMCs), taken before the second cycle of nivolumab. Receptors originate from a human donor with classical Hodgkin lymphoma. Each CDR3 is given with its conserved first and last residue. The D gene is left open where the match is weak. Clone sizes are given selectively: once, few, many, or a class where the clone is expanded.

CDR3 protein,CDR3 DNA,J gene,clone size,D gene,V gene
CASSQATGAHYGYTF,TGCGCCAGCAGCCAGGCTACAGGGGCGCACTATGGCTACACCTTC,TRBJ1-2,medium-sized,TRBD1,TRBV4-3
CAVNRDPTLSGYTF,TGTGCCGTAAACCGGGACCCCACTCTCTCCGGCTACACCTTC,TRBJ1-2,many,.,TRBV28
CASSRGPADGYTF,TGTGCCAGCAGCCGCGGACCGGCAGATGGCTACACCTTC,TRBJ1-2,.,.,TRBV6-5
CASSLRGGADTQYF,TGCGCCAGCAGCTTGCGGGGGGGTGCAGATACGCAGTATTTT,TRBJ2-3,few,TRBD2,TRBV5-1
CASSPRQGLGGTEAFF,TGTGCCAGCAGCCCCCGACAGGGATTGGGAGGCACTGAAGCTTTCTTT,TRBJ1-1,.,TRBD1,TRBV7-2
CASSADQRGTHEQFF,TGTGCCAGCAGTGCCGATCAAAGGGGGACTCATGAGCAGTTCTTC,TRBJ2-1,.,.,TRBV27
CASREGVRTEAFF,TGTGCCAGCAGGGAGGGCGTCCGGACTGAAGCTTTCTTT,TRBJ1-1,few,.,TRBV2
CASSQATGTSTDTQYF,TGCGCCAGCAGCCAAGCAACAGGGACTAGCACAGATACGCAGTATTTT,TRBJ2-3,few,.,TRBV4-1
CASSLQNSGANVLTF,TGTGCCAGCAGCTTGCAGAACTCTGGGGCCAACGTCCTGACTTTC,TRBJ2-6,.,.,TRBV5-4
CASSLALGAGGTETQYF,TGCGCCAGCAGCTTGGCCTTAGGGGCAGGCGGCACGGAGACCCAGTACTTC,TRBJ2-5,.,.,TRBV5-1
CAWSMLSEYQPQHF,TGTGCCTGGAGTATGCTGTCTGAATATCAGCCCCAGCATTTT,TRBJ1-5,.,.,TRBV30
CASSPSQGTGIYTF,TGTGCCAGCTCACCTTCACAGGGTACGGGTATCTACACCTTC,TRBJ1-2,.,.,TRBV18
CASSTGRNNQPQHF,TGTGCCAGTAGTACCGGACGGAACAATCAGCCCCAGCATTTT,TRBJ1-5,medium-sized,.,TRBV19
CASSYSAQGYGNTIYF,TGTGCCAGCAGTTACTCAGCACAGGGATATGGAAACACCATATATTTT,TRBJ1-3,.,.,TRBV6-5
CASSTGGQGFNSPLHF,TGTGCCAGCAGCACGGGTGGGCAGGGATTCAATTCACCCCTCCACTTT,TRBJ1-6,.,.,TRBV2
CASRKGGVNEAFF,TGTGCCAGCAGGAAGGGGGGAGTCAATGAAGCTTTCTTT,TRBJ1-1,.,.,TRBV6-5
CASSIGTGYNEQFF,TGTGCCAGCAGCATCGGGACGGGCTACAATGAGCAGTTCTTC,TRBJ2-1,.,.,TRBV11-3
CASSLGAVRDSQPQHF,TGTGCCAGCAGTTTAGGGGCGGTACGGGACAGTCAGCCCCAGCATTTT,TRBJ1-5,many,TRBD1,TRBV27
CASSTPGGNTIYF,TGTGCCAGCAGTACCCCAGGAGGAAACACCATATATTTT,TRBJ1-3,few,.,TRBV6-6
CASSLSGISPLHF,TGTGCCAGCAGTTTATCAGGGATCTCACCCCTCCACTTT,TRBJ1-6,few,.,TRBV27
CASRGFRLEVTEAFF,TGTGCCAGCAGGGGGTTCCGGCTCGAGGTCACTGAAGCTTTCTTT,TRBJ1-1,.,.,TRBV7-9
CASREQGANTEAFF,TGTGCCAGCAGGGAACAGGGGGCGAACACTGAAGCTTTCTTT,TRBJ1-1,.,TRBD1,TRBV2
CAISESSGGGTEAFF,TGTGCCATCAGTGAGTCGTCCGGGGGGGGCACTGAAGCTTTCTTT,TRBJ1-1,.,.,TRBV10-3
CASSYTLGGDYGYTF,TGTGCCAGCAGTTATACGTTAGGGGGAGACTATGGCTACACCTTC,TRBJ1-2,.,.,TRBV6-5
CAWSAQMNTEAFF,TGTGCCTGGAGTGCACAAATGAACACTGAAGCTTTCTTT,TRBJ1-1,.,.,TRBV30
CASSNSEGQPQHF,TGTGCCAGCAGTAACTCGGAGGGGCAGCCCCAGCATTTT,TRBJ1-5,.,.,TRBV6-6
CASSRLAGHSYNEQFF,TGTGCCAGCAGCCGACTAGCGGGCCACTCCTACAATGAGCAGTTCTTC,TRBJ2-1,.,TRBD2,TRBV27
CASSEAGSLLDTQYF,TGTGCCAGCAGTGAAGCGGGATCTCTTCTAGATACGCAGTATTTT,TRBJ2-3,.,.,TRBV2
CSVSANGNNEQFF,TGCAGCGTCAGCGCGAACGGAAACAATGAGCAGTTCTTC,TRBJ2-1,.,.,TRBV29-1